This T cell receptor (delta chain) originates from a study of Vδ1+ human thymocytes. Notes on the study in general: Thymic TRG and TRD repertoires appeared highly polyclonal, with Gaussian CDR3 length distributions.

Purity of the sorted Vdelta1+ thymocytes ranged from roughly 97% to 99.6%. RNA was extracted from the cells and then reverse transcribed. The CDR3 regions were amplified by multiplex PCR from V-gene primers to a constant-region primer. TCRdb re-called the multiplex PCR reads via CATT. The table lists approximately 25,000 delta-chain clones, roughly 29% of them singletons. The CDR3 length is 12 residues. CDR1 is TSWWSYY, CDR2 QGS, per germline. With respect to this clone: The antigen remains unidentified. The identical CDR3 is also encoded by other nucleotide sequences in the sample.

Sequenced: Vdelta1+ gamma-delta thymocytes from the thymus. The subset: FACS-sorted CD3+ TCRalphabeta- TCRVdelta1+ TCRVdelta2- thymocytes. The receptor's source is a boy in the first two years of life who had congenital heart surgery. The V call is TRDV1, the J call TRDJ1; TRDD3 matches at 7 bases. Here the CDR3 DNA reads TGTGCCCTCCTGGGGGACACCGATAAACTCATCTTT. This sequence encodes CALLGDTDKLIF.